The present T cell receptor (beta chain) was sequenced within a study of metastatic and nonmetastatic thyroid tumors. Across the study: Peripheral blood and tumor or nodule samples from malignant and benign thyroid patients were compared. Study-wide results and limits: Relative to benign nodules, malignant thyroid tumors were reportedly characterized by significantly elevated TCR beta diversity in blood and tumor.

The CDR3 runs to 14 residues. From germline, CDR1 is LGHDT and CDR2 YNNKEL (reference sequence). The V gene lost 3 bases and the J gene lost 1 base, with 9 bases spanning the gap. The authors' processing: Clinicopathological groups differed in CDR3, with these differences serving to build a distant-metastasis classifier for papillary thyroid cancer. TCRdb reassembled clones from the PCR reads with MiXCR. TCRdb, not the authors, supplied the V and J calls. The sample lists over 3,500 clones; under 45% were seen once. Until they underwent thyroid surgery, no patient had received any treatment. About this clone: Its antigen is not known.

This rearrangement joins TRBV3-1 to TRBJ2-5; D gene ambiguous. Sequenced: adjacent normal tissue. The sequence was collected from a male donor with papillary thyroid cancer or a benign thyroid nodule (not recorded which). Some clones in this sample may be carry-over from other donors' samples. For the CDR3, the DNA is TGTGCCAGCAGCCATTGGCGTCCCCAAGAGACCCAGTACTTC. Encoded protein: CASSHWRPQETQYF.